A selection of T cell receptor beta chains follows, all from one sample in a study of brain T cells in children with intractable seizures. Here immunoSEQ multiplex PCR was the method, and the copy in TCRdb shows in-frame clones only, minus some. The sample has about 320,000 clones; over 90% are singletons. The material sequenced was peripheral blood, taken 4 to 5 months after surgery. Receptors were obtained from a boy in the first two years of life with tuberous sclerosis and intractable seizures. Both conserved end residues are part of each CDR3. A D gene is named only where the DNA matches it firmly. Where a row states a size, it is once, few, many or the class of an expanded clone; other rows omit it.

j_gene,d_gene,abundance,v_gene,CDR3aa,CDR3nt
TRBJ2-1,TRBD1,-,TRBV7-9,CASSFDRGTVREQFF,TGTGCCAGCAGCTTTGACAGGGGAACGGTAAGGGAGCAGTTCTTC
TRBJ2-1,-,-,TRBV28,CASSPQQGGRLNEQFF,TGTGCCAGCAGTCCCCAACAGGGAGGAAGGCTCAATGAGCAGTTCTTC
TRBJ1-1,-,once,TRBV30,CAWSVPGMNTEAFF,TGTGCCTGGAGTGTACCGGGAATGAACACTGAAGCTTTCTTT
TRBJ1-3,-,-,TRBV2,CASSPVSGNTIYF,TGTGCCAGCAGCCCCGTCTCTGGAAACACCATATATTTT
TRBJ1-1,-,once,TRBV6-6,CASSRREWTEAFF,TGTGCCAGCAGCCGACGAGAGTGGACTGAAGCTTTCTTT
TRBJ2-7,-,-,TRBV19,CASSIEVAYEQYF,TGTGCCAGTAGTATCGAGGTAGCGTACGAGCAGTACTTC
TRBJ2-2,TRBD1,-,TRBV11-2,CASSFVKGAYGELFF,TGTGCCAGCAGCTTCGTGAAGGGGGCCTACGGGGAGCTGTTTTTT
TRBJ2-1,-,once,TRBV3-1/TRBV3-2,CASSQAQRVSYNEQFF,TGTGCCAGCAGCCAAGCCCAGAGGGTCTCCTACAATGAGCAGTTCTTC
TRBJ2-2,-,-,TRBV19,CASTRVPGELFF,TGTGCCAGTACGAGGGTACCCGGGGAGCTGTTTTTT
TRBJ1-1,TRBD1,-,TRBV2,CASSLRQGPEAFF,TGTGCCAGCAGCCTGAGACAGGGCCCTGAAGCTTTCTTT